This T cell receptor (beta chain) stems from a study of blood T cell repertoires in COVID-19. Study summary: Spain, Italy and the United States supplied samples that represented acute and convalescent COVID-19. T cells, B-cell-depleted T cells, or PBMCs supplied cDNA or gDNA.

Authors' methods: Researchers report that nucleated cell counts were estimated from reference gene primer amplification. TCRdb's copy holds only in-frame clones and misses some; the assay was immunoSEQ multiplex PCR. The V and J calls and the clone size are those of that table, but D and trimming were determined from the DNA. The sample yields about 230,000 clones, around 84% seen once. Trimming removed 10 bases from V and 2 bases from J; junction bases left unmatched: 7. Germline V gene lookup returns CDR1 LNHNV and CDR2 YYDKDF (reference sequence). The CDR3 spans 14 residues. Input material: peripheral blood. This clonotype originated in a woman of 80 years or more with active or convalescent COVID-19. V usage is TRBV15 and J usage is TRBJ1-1; the match to TRBD1 covers 10 bases. The CDR3: CAIRDRGKNTEAFF. In DNA, the CDR3 is TGTGCCATCCGGGACAGGGGAAAAAACACTGAAGCTTTCTTT. The entire variable domain, with the rest obtained from reference TRBV15 and TRBJ1-1, is as follows: DAMVIQNPRYQVTQFGKPVTLSCSQTLNHNVMYWYQQKSSQAPKLLFHYYDKDFNNEADTPDNFQSRRPNTSFCFLDIRSPGLGDTAMYLCAIRDRGKNTEAFFGQGTRLTVV.